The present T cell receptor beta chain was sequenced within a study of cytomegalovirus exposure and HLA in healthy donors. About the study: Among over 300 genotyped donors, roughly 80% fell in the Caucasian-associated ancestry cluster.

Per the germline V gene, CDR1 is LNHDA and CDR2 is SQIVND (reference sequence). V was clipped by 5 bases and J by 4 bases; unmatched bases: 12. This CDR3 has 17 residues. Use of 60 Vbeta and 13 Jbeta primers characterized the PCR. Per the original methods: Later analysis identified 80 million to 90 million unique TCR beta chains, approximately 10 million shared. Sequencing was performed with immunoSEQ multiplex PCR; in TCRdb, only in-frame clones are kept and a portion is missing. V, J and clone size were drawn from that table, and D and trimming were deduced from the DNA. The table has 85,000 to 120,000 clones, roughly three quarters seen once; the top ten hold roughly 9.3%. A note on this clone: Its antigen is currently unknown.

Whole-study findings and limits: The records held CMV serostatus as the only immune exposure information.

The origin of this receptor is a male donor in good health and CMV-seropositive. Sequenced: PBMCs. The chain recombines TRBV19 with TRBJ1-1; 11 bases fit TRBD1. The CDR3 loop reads CASSWGTGGLGSTEAFF. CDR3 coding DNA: TGTGCCAGTAGTTGGGGGACAGGGGGTTTGGGGAGCACTGAAGCTTTCTTT.